This passage covers 21 T cell receptor beta chains from one sample sequenced in a study of CXCR3-negative and CXCR3-positive naive CD8 T cells. Findings and caveats of the study: A higher hydrophobicity marked the TRB CDR3s of CXCR3-positive naive cells versus CXCR3-negative naive cells.

All TRB cDNA libraries came from 5' RACE performed with UMI labels. TCRdb re-called the 5' RACE reads; one entry per CDR3 protein, DNA not given. Recorded for this sample: 55,000 to 65,000 distinct CDR3 sequences. No antigen has been assigned to these receptors. Sequences were obtained from naive CXCR3+ CD8+ T cells from blood. Subset given: CD45RO-CCR7+CD27+CD95- naive CD8+ T cells expressing CXCR3 (TNR3+). These TCRs come from a human donor in good health. Some clones in this sample may be carry-over from other donors' samples.

By frequency, this clonotype is medium-sized (0.01 to 0.1%). The chain has TRBV7-9 and TRBJ1-1; the TCRdb call, TRBD1, lacks DNA for checking. The CDR3 has 17 amino acids. Germline V gives CDR1 SEHNR, CDR2 FQNEAQ (reference sequence). The chain's CDR3 is CASSLSLTGTVNTEAFF.

CDR3 sequence reads: CSSRSSMDTQYF. The chain recombines TRBV29-1 with TRBJ2-3. The CDR3 contains 12 residues. Germline-derived CDR1 and CDR2 are SQVTM and ANQGSEA.

V usage is TRBV6-6 and J usage is TRBJ2-2; TCRdb names TRBD2, which stays unverified in the absence of DNA. The germline CDR1 and CDR2 sequences are MNHNY and SVGAGI (reference sequence). This CDR3 comprises 17 residues. The CDR3 here is CASSPRLAGSYTGELFF.

This chain connects TRBV7-9 to TRBJ2-5. There are 11 residues in the CDR3. Germline CDR1 and CDR2: SEHNR and FQNEAQ (reference sequence). The CDR3: CASSSTETQYF.

The V gene is TRBV6-4, the J gene TRBJ2-7. Per the germline V gene, CDR1 is MRHNA and CDR2 is SNTAGT. The CDR3 length is 14 residues. This CDR3 is CASSLTEFTYEQYF.

This rearrangement joins TRBV14 to TRBJ1-1. The CDR3 covers 13 residues. CDR1 is SGHDN, CDR2 FVKESK, per germline. CDR3: CASSQGTPTKAFF. The full variable domain, completed using reference TRBV14 and TRBJ1-1, is EAGVTQFPSHSVIEKGQTVTLRCDPISGHDNLYWYRRVMGKEIKFLLHFVKESKQDESGMPNNRFLAERTGGTYSTLKVQPAELEDSGVYFCASSQGTPTKAFFGQGTRLTVV.

The CDR3 protein is CSARDWGLAGGEAYEQYF. This chain connects TRBV20-1 to TRBJ2-7; the TCRdb D gene call, TRBD1, has no DNA to confirm it. This CDR3 region has 18 residues. Germline CDR1 and CDR2: DFQATT and SNEGSKA (reference sequence).

J is TRBJ2-6 and V is TRBV7-3. From germline, CDR1 is SGHTA and CDR2 FQGTGA. This CDR3 is built from 14 residues. The CDR3 sequence: CASSLWTGANVLTF.

V usage is TRBV7-9 and J usage is TRBJ2-4; TCRdb's D gene call, TRBD2, goes unchecked for lack of DNA. CDR3 size: 16 residues. Germline V gene data show CDR1 as SEHNR and CDR2 as FQNEAQ (reference sequence). This CDR3 is CASSLGGSLAKNIQYF.

This chain joins TRBV6-4 and TRBJ2-1. The germline V gene has CDR1 MRHNA and CDR2 SNTAGT. The CDR3 contains 12 residues. The CDR3 protein is CASSDTGNEQFF.

The chain joins TRBV4-3 to TRBJ1-5; TCRdb selects TRBD1, and the lack of DNA leaves this call unchecked. Germline lookup yields CDR1 LGHNA and CDR2 YSLEER. The CDR3 runs 17 residues. The CDR3 here is CASSQDRRDYSNQPQHF.

V gene TRBV10-2 combines with J gene TRBJ2-7. Germline CDR1 reads WSHSY; CDR2 reads SAAADI. The CDR3 extends over 11 amino acids. The CDR3 loop reads CASRRGYEQYF.

CDR3 in amino acids: CASSLTPAGAYEQYF. The J gene is TRBJ2-7, the V gene TRBV12-3 or TRBV12-4; TCRdb indicates TRBD1, and absent DNA this call remains unverified. This CDR3 is built from 15 residues.

V usage is TRBV29-1 and J usage is TRBJ1-1; TCRdb picks TRBD1, but there is no DNA to check that call. Germline V CDR1 and CDR2: SQVTM, ANQGSEA. This CDR3 is 12 amino acids long. This chain's CDR3 is CSVGTGDAEAFF.

This sequence joins TRBV5-1 and TRBJ2-7; TCRdb indicates TRBD1, and absent DNA this call remains unverified. The germline V gene has CDR1 SGHRS and CDR2 YFSETQ. The CDR3 has 12 amino acids. The CDR3 loop is CASSLTRYEQYF.

The chain has TRBV7-2 and TRBJ2-3; TCRdb outputs TRBD1, but without DNA this stays unchecked. This CDR3 is 15 amino acids long. Germline-derived CDR1 and CDR2 are SGHTA and FQGNSA. CDR3 amino acids: CASSFGTTSTDTQYF.

The chain is built from TRBV15 and TRBJ2-3; the D call from TCRdb, TRBD1, cannot be confirmed without DNA. Per the germline V gene, CDR1 is LNHNV and CDR2 is YYDKDF (reference sequence). CDR3 length: 15 residues. The CDR3: CATSREAGEADTQYF.

The chain has TRBV12-3 or TRBV12-4 and TRBJ1-1. The CDR3 is 13 residues long. The chain's CDR3 is CASSLNPNTEAFF.

The V and J genes are TRBV29-1 and TRBJ2-1; TCRdb returns TRBD1, unconfirmable since there is no DNA. From germline, CDR1 is SQVTM and CDR2 ANQGSEA. The CDR3 sequence is 12 residues long. The CDR3 region is CSVEQGTNEQFF.

The V call is TRBV28, the J call TRBJ1-3. This CDR3 has 15 residues. The germline V gene encodes CDR1 MDHEN and CDR2 SYDVKM. CDR3 in amino acids: CASSLLQNAGNTIYF.

The rearrangement links TRBV12-3 or TRBV12-4 to TRBJ1-5; TCRdb lists TRBD1, though no DNA is available to test this call. This CDR3 region has 16 residues. The CDR3 sequence is CASSQTGTGGYQPQHF.